These T cell receptor beta chains were read from a single sample in a study of cytomegalovirus exposure and HLA in healthy donors. Method: immunoSEQ multiplex PCR; TCRdb's copy keeps in-frame clones and lacks some. This sample has roughly 99,000 clones, with 82% found just once. Specimen: PBMCs. These receptors all come from a young man in good health and CMV-seropositive. The CDR3 runs from the conserved cysteine through the conserved F or W. Each record gives: D gene, J gene, clone size, V gene, CDR3 DNA, CDR3 protein. D genes are given only for firm matches. Size is omitted from some rows. Given values are once, few, many or a class for expanded clones.

- | TRBJ2-7 | - | TRBV5-5 | TGTGCCAGCAGCTTGGGTATCAGGGGATCGTACGAGCAGTACTTC | CASSLGIRGSYEQYF
- | TRBJ1-5 | - | TRBV2 | TGTGCCAGCAGTGCGAGAGGGCAAAATCAGCCCCAGCATTTT | CASSARGQNQPQHF
- | TRBJ1-5 | - | TRBV5-7 | TGTGCCAGCAGCTTGGCCAGACTTGCGCTAATCTATAGCAATCAGCCCCAGCATTTT | CASSLARLALIYSNQPQHF
TRBD1 | TRBJ1-1 | - | TRBV5-6 | TGTGCCAGCAGCCCGGGGACAGGGGGGACTGAAGCTTTCTTT | CASSPGTGGTEAFF
- | TRBJ2-1 | few | TRBV27 | TGTGCCAGCAGTTTTATCGACTATAAGAAGCAGTTCTTC | CASSFIDYKKQFF
- | TRBJ2-4 | few | TRBV6-5 | TGTGCCATCCCGCTCACAGGGGGGGCCAAAAACAGTCAGTACTTC | CAIPLTGGAKNSQYF
TRBD1 | TRBJ1-4 | once | TRBV2 | TGTGCCAGCAGCGAGCCGACAGGGGCTAATGAAAAACTGTTTTTT | CASSEPTGANEKLFF
TRBD1 | TRBJ1-1 | - | TRBV4-1 | TGCGCCAGCAGCCGGGTACCGGGACAGGGTAACACTGAAGCTTTCTTT | CASSRVPGQGNTEAFF
- | TRBJ1-1 | - | TRBV11-3 | TGTGCCAGCAGTGGGGGGGGCACTGAAGCTTTCTTT | CASSGGGTEAFF
TRBD2 | TRBJ2-2 | - | TRBV6-1 | TGTGCCAGCATCACTAGCGGGGGGCTCACCGGGGAGCTGTTTTTT | CASITSGGLTGELFF
TRBD2 | TRBJ2-7 | - | TRBV10-1 | TGCGCCAGCAGTGTTAGAGGACTAGCGGGGGGCCGACCCCTGAACGAGCAGTACTTC | CASSVRGLAGGRPLNEQYF
- | TRBJ2-7 | - | TRBV28 | TGTGCCAGCTGTAGGGGTCGACCCAGGGGAACCCACTACGAGCAGTACTTC | CASCRGRPRGTHYEQYF
TRBD2 | TRBJ2-1 | - | TRBV5-6 | TGTGCCAGCAGCCCCATTAGCGGGGGGTTGTCAAATGAGCAGTTCTTC | CASSPISGGLSNEQFF
- | TRBJ1-3 | - | TRBV4-1 | TGCGCCAGCAGCTCAGTGGGCAGGGGAAAATCCTCTGGAAACACCATATATTTT | CASSSVGRGKSSGNTIYF
- | TRBJ1-1 | - | TRBV5-8 | TGTGCCAGCAGCTTCGGTCTCCAGGGGAGCGACACTGAAGCTTTCTTT | CASSFGLQGSDTEAFF
- | TRBJ2-1 | once | TRBV7-9 | TGTGCCAGCAGCCCTAGGAGCTCCTACAATGAGCAGTTCTTC | CASSPRSSYNEQFF
- | TRBJ2-5 | - | TRBV11-3 | TGTGCCAGCAGCTTAACAGGGCTAGAGACCCAGTACTTC | CASSLTGLETQYF
TRBD2 | TRBJ2-3 | - | TRBV7-9 | TGTGCCAGCAGCTTGCGGGGGGGCACAGATACGCAGTATTTT | CASSLRGGTDTQYF
- | TRBJ2-3 | - | TRBV5-1 | TGCGCCAGCAGCTTGGCAGGTCGCCGGAGGGCTGGAGATACGCAGTATTTT | CASSLAGRRRAGDTQYF
TRBD1 | TRBJ1-2 | - | TRBV4-1 | TGCGCCAGCAGCCAAGGAGAAGGGACAGTTAACTATGGCTACACCTTC | CASSQGEGTVNYGYTF
- | TRBJ1-5 | few | TRBV5-1 | TGCGCCAGCAGCTTGAACGGGGGGAGCAATCAGCCCCAGCATTTT | CASSLNGGSNQPQHF
- | TRBJ2-2 | - | TRBV10-3 | TGTGCCATCAGTGATTCAACAGGGAACGGGGAGCTGTTTTTT | CAISDSTGNGELFF
- | TRBJ2-1 | - | TRBV7-3 | TGTGCCAGCAGGGGAGGGGGTTACAATGAGCAGTTCTTC | CASRGGGYNEQFF
TRBD1 | TRBJ1-4 | - | TRBV2 | TGTGCCAGCAGGGAGACCGGGACAGTTATTGAAAAACTGTTTTTT | CASRETGTVIEKLFF
- | TRBJ1-1 | once | TRBV9 | TGTGCCAGCAGCATACTCGACTCGCGGATTACTGAAGCTTTCTTT | CASSILDSRITEAFF
- | TRBJ2-7 | - | TRBV5-6 | TGTGCCAGCAGCTTGGCCAGATCCTACGAGCAGTACTTC | CASSLARSYEQYF
- | TRBJ1-2 | - | TRBV19 | TGTGCCAGTAGTATAGCAGAGGGAGGCCACTATGGCTACACCTTC | CASSIAEGGHYGYTF
- | TRBJ2-7 | few | TRBV6-1 | TGTGCCAGCTGGAACAGGGCAACCTACGAGCAGTACTTC | CASWNRATYEQYF
- | TRBJ2-4 | once | TRBV7-3 | TGTGCCAGCAGCTCAAGTCAAGGGGAAGGAATTCAGTACTTC | CASSSSQGEGIQYF
- | TRBJ1-3 | - | TRBV11-3 | TGTGCCAGCAGCTCGCGTCCCAGGGGAACTGGAAACACCATATATTTT | CASSSRPRGTGNTIYF
TRBD1 | TRBJ1-4 | - | TRBV2 | TGTGCCAGCAGTTCCGGGACAGGAGTCGAAAAACTGTTTTTT | CASSSGTGVEKLFF
- | TRBJ2-7 | - | TRBV11-2 | TGTGCCAGCAGCATCGACAGGTATGAGCAGTACTTC | CASSIDRYEQYF
TRBD1 | TRBJ2-4 | - | TRBV12-5 | TGTGCTAGTGGTTTGGGGACAGGGGCCAAAAACATTCAGTACTTC | CASGLGTGAKNIQYF
- | TRBJ2-7 | - | TRBV5-4 | TGTGCCAGCAGCGCTCGGCGGGTCCACTCCTACGAGCAGTACTTC | CASSARRVHSYEQYF
TRBD1 | TRBJ1-2 | - | TRBV10-3 | TGTGCCATCACTCCGGGACAGGGGGCGCCCAACGGTGGCTACACCTTC | CAITPGQGAPNGGYTF
- | TRBJ1-1 | - | TRBV11-3 | TGTGCCAGCAGCCAACAGCAGAACACTGAAGCTTTCTTT | CASSQQQNTEAFF